A selection of T cell receptor beta chains follows, all from one sample in a study of T cells after yellow fever vaccination. In TCRdb, the 5' RACE reads were re-called with MiXCR into one record per CDR3 protein. The sample holds around 500,000 distinct CDR3 sequences, about a fifth seen once. The material sequenced was PBMCs, taken around 3 weeks after the first yellow fever vaccination. These receptor sequences come from a man younger than 30 who received the YFV17D yellow fever vaccine. Both conserved end residues are part of each CDR3. The D gene is left open where the match is weak. Clone sizes are given selectively: once, few, many, or a class where the clone is expanded.

clone_size | j_call | d_call | v_call | cdr3_nt | cdr3_aa
few | TRBJ2-3 | - | TRBV4-3 | TGCGCCAGCAGCCAAGATCGTCAGACCACAGATACGCAGTATTTT | CASSQDRQTTDTQYF
- | TRBJ2-3 | TRBD2 | TRBV5-4 | TGTGCCAGCTCAACGGGGGGACTAGCCGCAGATACGCAGTATTTT | CASSTGGLAADTQYF
many | TRBJ2-3 | - | TRBV12-3/TRBV12-4 | TGTGCCAGCAGTTCTGGGGGCGCCGATACGCAGTATTTT | CASSSGGADTQYF
- | TRBJ2-3 | TRBD2 | TRBV24-1 | TGTGCCACCAGTGAAGGTCCCATAGCGGGGGGGATGGATACGCAGTATTTT | CATSEGPIAGGMDTQYF
- | TRBJ1-1 | - | TRBV12-3/TRBV12-4 | TGTGCCAGCACCCCAAGATCCCGGAACACTGAAGCTTTCTTT | CASTPRSRNTEAFF
- | TRBJ2-3 | - | TRBV28 | TGTGCCAGCAGTCTTGGGGGGGGCCCCCGCACAGATACGCAGTATTTT | CASSLGGGPRTDTQYF
- | TRBJ2-3 | - | TRBV20-1 | TGCAGTGCTAGCCTGGGAATCACTAGCACAGATACGCAGTATTTT | CSASLGITSTDTQYF
few | TRBJ2-1 | TRBD2 | TRBV11-2 | TGTGCCAGCAGCTTAGTTCTCCTCAAGCGGGGGGTCGTCGGTGAGCAGTTCTTC | CASSLVLLKRGVVGEQFF
few | TRBJ2-5 | TRBD1 | TRBV11-2 | TGTGCCAGCAGCTTCACCCGACAGGGGAAATACCAAGAGACCCAGTACTTC | CASSFTRQGKYQETQYF
- | TRBJ2-7 | - | TRBV10-3 | TGTGCCATCCAGGGGTGGAACGAGCAGTACTTC | CAIQGWNEQYF
few | TRBJ2-2 | - | TRBV7-9 | TGTGCCAGCAGCTCCCTTCGTTGGGGCCCGGACACCGGGGAGCTGTTTTTT | CASSSLRWGPDTGELFF
many | TRBJ1-3 | - | TRBV15 | TGTGCCACCAGCAGAGTTTTCGGGGAAGGAAACACCATATATTTT | CATSRVFGEGNTIYF
- | TRBJ2-7 | - | TRBV20-1 | TGCAGTGCTAAAGGGGTACAGGGCACCTACGAGCAGTACTTC | CSAKGVQGTYEQYF
- | TRBJ1-1 | - | TRBV20-1 | TGCAGTGCTAGCTCGCGGCCGACTGAAGCTTTCTTT | CSASSRPTEAFF
few | TRBJ1-4 | - | TRBV19 | TGTGCCAGTACCCCGGGACCGCTTAATGAAAAACTGTTTTTT | CASTPGPLNEKLFF
- | TRBJ2-1 | TRBD1 | TRBV7-3 | TGTGCCAGCAGCCCCTTAGGTGACAGGGGGCGAGGTGAGCAGTTCTTC | CASSPLGDRGRGEQFF
few | TRBJ2-1 | - | TRBV6-2/TRBV6-3 | TGTGCCAGCACCGATTACAATGAGCAGTTCTTC | CASTDYNEQFF
few | TRBJ2-7 | - | TRBV7-3 | TGTGCCAGCAGCTTAACCCCCCTCCCGAGGGGCTACGAGCAGTACTTC | CASSLTPLPRGYEQYF
few | TRBJ2-5 | TRBD2 | TRBV6-5 | TGTGCCAGCAGTTACCCCGGACTAGCGGGGGGAGAGACCCAGTACTTC | CASSYPGLAGGETQYF
- | TRBJ2-7 | TRBD1 | TRBV7-9 | TGTGCCAGCAGCCCCCAGGACAGGGCTGCCGAGCAGTACTTC | CASSPQDRAAEQYF